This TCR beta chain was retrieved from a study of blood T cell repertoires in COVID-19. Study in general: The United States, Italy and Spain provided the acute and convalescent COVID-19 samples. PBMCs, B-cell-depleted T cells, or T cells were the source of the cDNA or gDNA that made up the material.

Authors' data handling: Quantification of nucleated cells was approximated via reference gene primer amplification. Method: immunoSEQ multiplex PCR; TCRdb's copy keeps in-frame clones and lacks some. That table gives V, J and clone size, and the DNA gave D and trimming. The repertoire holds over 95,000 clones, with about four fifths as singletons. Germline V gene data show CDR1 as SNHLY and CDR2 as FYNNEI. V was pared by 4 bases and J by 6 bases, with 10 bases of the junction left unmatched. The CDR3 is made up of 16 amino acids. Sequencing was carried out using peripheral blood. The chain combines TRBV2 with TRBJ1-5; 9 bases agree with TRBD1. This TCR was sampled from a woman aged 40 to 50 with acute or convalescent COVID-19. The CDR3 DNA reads TGTGCCAGCAGTGGACCCGGGACAGGGACAGGTCAGCCCCAGCATTTT. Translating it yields CASSGPGTGTGQPQHF.